This T cell receptor (beta chain) was identified during a study of cytomegalovirus exposure and HLA in healthy donors. The study ran its PCR with 60 Vbeta and 13 Jbeta primers. Assay: immunoSEQ multiplex PCR; the TCRdb copy retains only in-frame clones and omits some. This repertoire shows 60,000 to 75,000 clones, around four fifths found once; its top ten account for 2.9%. V gave up 4 bases and J gave up 6 bases; unmatched junction bases: 9. The CDR3 has 14 residues. The germline CDR1 and CDR2 sequences are GTSNPN and SVGIG (reference sequence). The rearrangement uses TRBV30 and TRBJ1-1; 9 bases are shared with TRBD1. Sequencing was carried out using PBMCs. This TCR derives from a woman in her 30s in good health and CMV-seronegative. The CDR3 spells CAWIPGQGISEAFF. The CDR3 DNA sequence: TGTGCCTGGATCCCCGGACAGGGGATATCTGAAGCTTTCTTT.